One sample yielded the 15 T cell receptor beta chains listed below, sequenced in a study of cytomegalovirus exposure and HLA in healthy donors. Primers: 60 Vbeta forward and 13 Jbeta reverse. TCRdb's table, derived via immunoSEQ multiplex PCR, lists solely in-frame clones and lacks some. The sample carries 100,000 or so clones, over 60% recorded once. The sample taken for sequencing was PBMCs. Receptors were obtained from a female donor in good health and CMV-seropositive.

This clone was detected once. This chain links TRBV21-1 with TRBJ2-7; TRBD2, the table's D call, was not compared with the DNA. TRBV21-1 is given as a pseudogene. This CDR3 spans 18 amino acids. CDR3 region: CASSNPELAGGSSYEQYF. The CDR3 DNA is TGTGCCAGCAGCAATCCGGAACTAGCGGGAGGGAGCTCCTACGAGCAGTACTTC.

The CDR3 nucleotides read TGTGCCAGCTCACCAATGGGCGGGGGCACAGATACGCAGTATTTT. This codes for CASSPMGGGTDTQYF. The V call is TRBV18, the J call TRBJ2-3; the D gene is possibly TRBD2 (6 bases). The CDR3 is 15 residues long. Between the trimmed V and J ends, which lost 2 bases and 1 base, there was a span of 10 bases. CDR1 is KGHSH and CDR2 is LQKENI in the germline V gene.

V usage is TRBV30 and J usage is TRBJ2-1, with 16 bases identical to TRBD2. The junction had 14 bases not matched to a gene; V was cut back by 3 bases and J by 15 bases. The CDR3 is 16 residues long. Germline assignment: CDR1 GTSNPN and CDR2 SVGIG (reference sequence). The CDR3 DNA is TGTGCCTGGAGCTCCGGGACTAGCGGGAGGGACTCGTATCCGTTCTTC. Residues: CAWSSGTSGRDSYPFF. Filled out from reference TRBV30 and TRBJ2-1, the complete variable domain reads SQTIHQWPATLVQPVGSPLSLECTVEGTSNPNLYWYRQAAGRGLQLLFYSVGIGQISSEVPQNLSASRPQDRQFILSSKKLLLSDSGFYLCAWSSGTSGRDSYPFFGPGTRLTVL.

The J gene is TRBJ2-7, the V gene TRBV30; weak D call: TRBD2 (6 bases). The germline gives CDR1 GTSNPN, CDR2 SVGIG (reference sequence). CDR3 length: 15 residues. V lost 0 bases to trimming and J lost 2 bases, with 14 bases between them. CDR3 bases: TGTGCCTGGAGTGTACCCGGACTATCGGCCTACGAGCAGTACTTC. Translated, it gives CAWSVPGLSAYEQYF.

This clone has a handful of counts. The rearrangement links TRBV5-1 to TRBJ1-4; 7 bases match TRBD1. V shed 4 bases and J 5 bases; nucleotides not matched to a gene: 8. CDR3 size: 15 residues. CDR1 and CDR2 (germline): SGHRS, YFSETQ. CDR3 sequence reads: CASSPQAGGNEKLFF. CDR3 bases: TGCGCCAGCAGCCCCCAGGCAGGGGGAAATGAAAAACTGTTTTTT.

V and J are TRBV7-9 and TRBJ2-2; D may be TRBD2 (5 bases). The ends were cut back, 8 bases at V and 4 bases at J, with 11 bases in the middle. The CDR3 sequence is 13 residues long. Germline values: CDR1 SEHNR, CDR2 FQNEAQ (reference sequence). CDR3 protein: CASLDSGTGELFF. CDR3 nucleotides: TGTGCCAGCTTGGACTCGGGCACCGGGGAGCTGTTTTTT.

The gene calls are TRBV5-6 and TRBJ1-1; 8 nucleotides line up with TRBD1. The CDR3 has 14 residues. Looked up from germline, CDR1 is SGHDT and CDR2 is YYEEEE. V lost 1 base and J lost 5; bases outside the gene matches: 4. The CDR3 nucleotides read TGTGCCAGCAGCTTGTACAGGGGGGGGACTGAAGCTTTCTTT. It codes for CASSLYRGGTEAFF. Supplemented by reference TRBV5-6 and TRBJ1-1, the full variable domain reads DAGVTQSPTHLIKTRGQQVTLRCSPKSGHDTVSWYQQALGQGPQFIFQYYEEEERQRGNFPDRFSGHQFPNYSSELNVNALLLGDSALYLCASSLYRGGTEAFFGQGTRLTVV.

V is TRBV5-1 and J is TRBJ2-5; 7 bases are shared with TRBD2. CDR1 and CDR2 from the germline V gene are SGHRS and YFSETQ. V was pared by 7 bases and J by 0 bases, with 3 bases of the junction left unmatched. The CDR3 has 13 amino acids. The CDR3 here is CASGGGDQETQYF. CDR3 in DNA: TGCGCCAGCGGCGGGGGAGACCAAGAGACCCAGTACTTC.

This clone was counted once. This chain joins TRBV11-3 and TRBJ2-1; 9 bases align to TRBD2. J was trimmed by 4 bases and V by 5 bases; bases with no gene match: 9. The germline V gene has CDR1 SGHNT and CDR2 YENEEA. The CDR3 spans 16 residues. The CDR3 DNA reads as TGTGCCAGCAGCCCCCGTGGAGCGGGAGGATACAATGAGCAGTTCTTC. Amino acid sequence: CASSPRGAGGYNEQFF.

This clone has a handful of counts. The CDR3 reads CASSVGSDKYTDTQYF. The CDR3 bases are TGTGCCAGCAGCGTAGGCTCGGACAAATACACAGATACGCAGTATTTT. The genes are TRBV9 and TRBJ2-3, with a tentative D call TRBD1 (5 bases). Germline V gene sequence: CDR1 SGDLS, CDR2 YYNGEE. The CDR3 is 16 amino acids. The V end lost 0 bases, the J end lost 2 bases, and 13 bases lay between the germline ends.

The rearrangement uses TRBV15 and TRBJ2-3; 11 nucleotides agree with TRBD1. The J segment lost 4 bases and the V segment lost 5 bases, leaving 5 bases of the junction unmatched. Looked up from germline, CDR1 is LNHNV and CDR2 is YYDKDF (reference sequence). The CDR3 length is 15 residues. CDR3 sequence reads: CATSPGTGGADTQYF. CDR3 DNA sequence: TGTGCCACCAGCCCCGGGACAGGGGGAGCAGATACGCAGTATTTT.

V usage is TRBV5-4 and J usage is TRBJ2-1, with TRBD1 matching 8 bases. This CDR3 has 16 residues. The germline gives CDR1 SGHNT, CDR2 YYREEE (reference sequence). The ends lost 0 bases at V and 2 bases at J; junction bases unmatched: 4. The CDR3 sequence: CASSLDRGRTYNEQFF. The CDR3 DNA reads TGTGCCAGCAGCTTGGACAGGGGGAGGACCTACAATGAGCAGTTCTTC.

The rearrangement links TRBV5-5 to TRBJ2-1, with 9 bases aligning to TRBD2. CDR3 length equals 12 residues. Trimming took 4 bases from V and 9 from J; bases not matched to a gene: 2. Germline CDR1 is SGHKS and CDR2 is YYEKEE (reference sequence). In DNA form, the CDR3 reads TGTGCCAGCAGCCCGACTAGCGGTGAGCAGTTCTTC. Translated, it gives CASSPTSGEQFF.

The chain links TRBV19 to TRBJ2-1, with 13 bases aligning to TRBD2. Trimming at V came to 5 bases and at J to 9 bases, leaving 7 bases not matched to a gene. CDR1 and CDR2 (germline): LNHDA, SQIVND (reference sequence). The CDR3 extends over 15 amino acids. This CDR3 reads CASSLTSGRAGEQFF. The CDR3, as DNA: TGTGCCAGTAGTCTTACTAGCGGGAGGGCCGGTGAGCAGTTCTTC.

This chain links TRBV27 with TRBJ1-1; D might be TRBD1 (5 bases). Germline CDR1 reads MNHEY; CDR2 reads SMNVEV (reference sequence). The V gene lost 9 bases and the J gene lost 4 bases, with 18 bases spanning the gap. This CDR3 has 14 amino acids. CDR3 in amino acids: CASNKGRAGTEAFF. For the CDR3, the DNA is TGTGCCAGTAATAAGGGGCGCGCAGGCACTGAAGCTTTCTTT.